This TCR beta chain was recorded in a study of shared clonotypes between healthy human individuals. The CDR3 loop spans 13 amino acids. Germline V gene sequence: CDR1 SGHNT, CDR2 YYREEE (reference sequence). Trimming shortened V by 4 bases and J by 11 bases, and 18 bases separated the two germline ends. On this clone itself: Antigen unknown.

Whole-study findings and limits: In having few donors, the study represented limited genetic and exposure-history diversity.

Generated by immunoSEQ multiplex PCR, the TCRdb table keeps only in-frame clones and is missing some. Altogether 760,000 or so clones are present, approximately 96% being singletons, with the ten largest covering around 0.25%. CD45RO-negative, CCR7-positively selected cells formed the naive CD8 fraction, excluding terminally differentiated effector memory CD45RA+ cells. This TCR was recovered from a young man in good health. V usage is TRBV5-4 and J usage is TRBJ2-5; unclear D gene. Sequences were obtained from naive CD8+ T cells sorted from blood. Here the CDR3 reads CASSPENLGRQYF. The CDR3 nucleotides read TGTGCCAGCAGCCCTGAGAATCTAGGACGTCAGTACTTC.